The 15 T cell receptor beta chains below come from one sample, sequenced in a study of blood T cells in healthy people across ages. The second PCR ran roughly 6 to 11 cycles with a sample-barcoded 5' primer and J-beta primers. TCRdb reprocessed the 5' RACE reads via MiXCR and lists one record per CDR3 protein. The data show under 2,000,000 distinct CDR3 sequences, 49% seen once. Material for sequencing was blood. Receptors were obtained from a woman aged 40 to 50 in good health.

This clonotype showed up just a few times. This chain connects TRBV15 to TRBJ1-2, with D possibly matching TRBD1 (5 bases). V dropped 0 bases and J dropped 8 bases, with 13 bases sitting between them. The CDR3 totals 14 residues. Germline V gives CDR1 LNHNV, CDR2 YYDKDF (reference sequence). The CDR3 DNA follows: TGTGCCACCAGCAGAGATCTGGGGACGGGCGGCTACACCTTC. Its translation: CATSRDLGTGGYTF.

This clonotype was seen more than once but under ten times. This chain uses TRBV12-3 or TRBV12-4 with TRBJ1-2; the D is unclear. This CDR3 comprises 11 residues. V dropped 7 bases and J dropped 4 bases, with 7 bases sitting between them. The CDR3 is CASKTSYGYTF. The CDR3 nucleotides are TGTGCCAGCAAGACCTCCTATGGCTACACCTTC.

J is TRBJ2-3 and V is TRBV10-3; the match to TRBD2 covers 16 bases. CDR1 and CDR2 (germline): ENHRY, SYGVKD. The CDR3 runs 15 residues. V was clipped by 10 bases and J by 5 bases; unmatched bases: 6. Written as DNA, the CDR3 is TGTGCCACGGGACTAGCGGGGGGGCAAATAGATACGCAGTATTTT. It specifies CATGLAGGQIDTQYF.

The genes are TRBV28 and TRBJ2-1, with TRBD1 matching 7 bases. V was pared by 3 bases and J by 10 bases, with 9 bases of the junction left unmatched. Germline V gene data show CDR1 as MDHEN and CDR2 as SYDVKM. The CDR3 runs to 14 residues. CDR3 in amino acids: CASSFGQVRREQFF. The DNA of the CDR3 is TGTGCCAGCAGTTTTGGACAGGTTAGAAGGGAGCAGTTCTTC.

In its sample, this clonotype was seen many times. This rearrangement joins TRBV4-3 to TRBJ2-1; D possibly corresponds to TRBD1 (6 bases). Trimming removed 5 bases at V and 5 bases at J, with 10 bases between. This CDR3 spans 13 amino acids. Germline V gives CDR1 LGHNA, CDR2 YSLEER. This chain's CDR3 is CASSFHRDNEQFF. The CDR3 bases are TGCGCCAGCAGCTTTCACAGGGACAATGAGCAGTTCTTC.

This clonotype has a handful of counts. This chain uses TRBV27 with TRBJ2-3; D is ambiguous. Germline CDR1 is MNHEY and CDR2 is SMNVEV (reference sequence). The CDR3 consists of 18 residues. Trimming pared 4 bases from V and 0 bases from J, leaving 20 bases between. The DNA for the CDR3 is TGTGCCAGCAGTTCGGTTGGCGTTAAAGCATCTAGCACAGATACGCAGTATTTT. Translating it yields CASSSVGVKASSTDTQYF.

The rearrangement joins TRBV27 to TRBJ2-7; D gene ambiguous. The CDR3 contains 13 residues. CDR1 and CDR2 (germline): MNHEY, SMNVEV (reference sequence). Trimming stripped 5 bases from V and 3 bases from J, with 11 bases between. The CDR3 loop reads CASSRPDVYEQYF. As DNA, the CDR3 is TGTGCCAGCAGTCGGCCGGACGTCTACGAGCAGTACTTC.

This clonotype has only a few counts. The V call is TRBV24-1, the J call TRBJ2-5, with D unresolved. Trimming stripped 4 bases from V and 8 bases from J, with 13 bases between. Germline-derived CDR1 and CDR2 are KGHDR and SFDVKD. This CDR3 is built from 13 residues. CDR3 sequence reads: CATSEANDGTQYF. The CDR3 DNA reads as TGTGCCACCAGTGAAGCTAACGATGGAACCCAGTACTTC.

The chain couples TRBV27 to TRBJ1-2, with 8 bases lining up with TRBD1. The CDR3 covers 19 residues. The J segment lost 4 bases and the V segment lost 0 bases, leaving 16 bases of the junction unmatched. Germline loops: CDR1 MNHEY, CDR2 SMNVEV (reference sequence). In DNA form, the CDR3 reads TGTGCCAGCAGTTTATCCCCCCAGGCCCACAGGGGGGAGCGCTATGGCTACACCTTC. Translated, it gives CASSLSPQAHRGERYGYTF.

This chain uses TRBV28 with TRBJ2-6; 9 positions match TRBD1. With 5 bases clipped from V and 3 bases from J, the junction kept 8 bases outside the gene matches. Germline assignment: CDR1 MDHEN and CDR2 SYDVKM. The CDR3 contains 17 residues. This CDR3 reads CASSGTQGADGANVLTF. The DNA for the CDR3 is TGTGCCAGCAGTGGGACACAGGGGGCGGATGGGGCCAACGTCCTGACTTTC.

This clonotype was detected only a few times. This chain links TRBV5-1 with TRBJ2-3; D unresolved. Germline CDR1 is SGHRS and CDR2 is YFSETQ. The V and J ends lost 7 bases and 2 bases respectively, with 8 bases between them. CDR3 length equals 12 residues. CDR3 in amino acids: CASHRATDTQYF. The CDR3 DNA is TGCGCCAGCCACAGAGCCACAGATACGCAGTATTTT.

The chain uses TRBV5-1 and TRBJ1-1; maybe TRBD1 (5 bases). Germline CDR1 is SGHRS and CDR2 is YFSETQ. The CDR3 contains 14 residues. With 4 bases removed from V and 5 bases from J, the gap between germline ends came to 15 bases. Here the CDR3 DNA reads TGCGCCAGCAGCCAACCCGGGGCTTTTACTGAAGCTTTCTTT. Its translation is CASSQPGAFTEAFF.

The V call is TRBV5-1, the J call TRBJ2-5; 11 nucleotides agree with TRBD2. The CDR3 has 17 amino acids. The ends lost 4 bases at V and 0 bases at J; junction bases unmatched: 8. Germline CDR1 SGHRS, CDR2 YFSETQ. This chain's CDR3 is CASSRGLAGGNQETQYF. The CDR3, as DNA: TGCGCCAGCAGCCGAGGGCTAGCGGGGGGCAACCAAGAGACCCAGTACTTC.

The gene calls are TRBV15 and TRBJ2-5; maybe TRBD1 (5 bases). The V and J ends lost 0 bases and 5 bases respectively, with 7 bases between them. The CDR3 is 13 residues long. Germline CDR1 and CDR2: LNHNV and YYDKDF (reference sequence). The DNA for the CDR3 is TGTGCCACCAGCAGAGATAACAGGGAGACCCAGTACTTC. Encoded protein: CATSRDNRETQYF.

In this sample, this clonotype turned up a few times. J is TRBJ1-2 and V is TRBV12-3 or TRBV12-4; D is ambiguous. This CDR3 spans 14 amino acids. Trimming removed 3 bases from V and 6 bases from J, with 14 bases in between. The CDR3 protein is CASSFSGYGDGYTF. CDR3 coding DNA: TGTGCCAGCAGTTTCTCGGGATATGGAGATGGCTACACCTTC.